The 32 T cell receptor beta chains below were found in one sample sequenced in a study of cytomegalovirus exposure and HLA in healthy donors. Primers: 60 Vbeta forward and 13 Jbeta reverse. Sequencing was performed with immunoSEQ multiplex PCR; in TCRdb, only in-frame clones are kept and a portion is missing. The sample includes under 110,000 clones, around 75% seen only once; the top ten take 8% to 13%. Material: PBMCs. These receptors originate from a man aged 45-65 years in good health and CMV-seronegative.

This CDR3 is CASSQEGQAINEKLFF. In DNA, the CDR3 is TGCGCCAGCAGCCAAGAGGGACAGGCGATAAATGAAAAACTGTTTTTT. V usage is TRBV4-3 and J usage is TRBJ1-4; 8 nucleotides line up with TRBD1. CDR3 length: 16 amino acids. V trimming: 0 bases; J trimming: 5 bases; junction bases outside the gene matches: 5. Germline V gene sequence: CDR1 LGHNA, CDR2 YSLEER.

V usage is TRBV15 and J usage is TRBJ2-5, with D unresolved. TRBJ2-7 explains the end of the DNA better; the J call may be wrong. Germline values: CDR1 LNHNV, CDR2 YYDKDF (reference sequence). This CDR3 region has 14 residues. The CDR3, as DNA: TGTGCCACCAGCAGATCCCTCGACTCCTACGAGCAGTACTTC. Amino acid sequence: CATSRSLDSYEQYF.

The gene calls are TRBV6-6 and TRBJ1-1; perhaps TRBD1 as D (6 bases). The V end was cut by 6 bases, the J end by 1 base, with 15 bases between. Germline V gene lookup returns CDR1 MNHNY and CDR2 SVGAGI (reference sequence). The CDR3 is 15 residues long. CDR3 sequence reads: CASSPTQGPNTEAFF. In DNA form, the CDR3 reads TGTGCCAGCAGCCCTACACAGGGCCCGAACACTGAAGCTTTCTTT.

This rearrangement joins TRBV19 to TRBJ2-2; perhaps TRBD1 as D (5 bases). From germline, CDR1 is LNHDA and CDR2 SQIVND (reference sequence). The CDR3 consists of 12 residues. V was clipped by 5 bases and J by 8 bases, with 9 bases between them. CDR3 in DNA: TGTGCCAGTAGTTCCCGACAGGGGGAGCTGTTTTTT. Its protein product is CASSSRQGELFF.

The chain couples TRBV4-1 to TRBJ2-2; TRBD2 matches 9 bases. The germline gives CDR1 MGHRA, CDR2 YSYEKL. There are 14 residues in the CDR3. The ends lost 7 bases at V and 4 bases at J; junction bases unmatched: 4. CDR3 bases: TGCGCCAGCACGGGCGGGGGGGCCACCGGGGAGCTGTTTTTT. Translation gives CASTGGGATGELFF.

This chain links TRBV25-1 with TRBJ2-2; D uncertain. This CDR3 spans 11 amino acids. Germline V gene sequence: CDR1 MGHDK, CDR2 SYGVNS. V was cut by 3 bases and J by 7 bases, with 3 bases left in between. CDR3: CASSDYGELFF. CDR3 coding DNA: TGTGCCAGCAGTGACTACGGGGAGCTGTTTTTT.

This chain connects TRBV5-5 to TRBJ1-2; no clear D. Trimming removed 4 bases at V and 0 bases at J, with 16 bases between. CDR1 and CDR2 (germline): SGHKS, YYEKEE (reference sequence). This CDR3 contains 16 residues. The CDR3 spells CASSPFSRTANYGYTF. Written as DNA, the CDR3 is TGTGCCAGCAGCCCATTCTCACGCACAGCTAACTATGGCTACACCTTC. Together with reference TRBV5-5 and TRBJ1-2, the CDR3 gives the full variable domain: DAGVTQSPTHLIKTRGQQVTLRCSPISGHKSVSWYQQVLGQGPQFIFQYYEKEERGRGNFPDRFSARQFPNYSSELNVNALLLGDSALYLCASSPFSRTANYGYTFGSGTRLTVV.

V gene TRBV7-2 combines with J gene TRBJ2-5; no reliable D call. The CDR3 spans 14 residues. CDR1 is SGHTA and CDR2 is FQGNSA in the germline V gene. V lost 2 bases and J lost 4, with 11 bases in between. The CDR3 coding sequence is TGTGCCAGCAGCTTATGGCCGGCGGCAGAGACCCAGTACTTC. This gives the protein CASSLWPAAETQYF.

V usage is TRBV2 and J usage is TRBJ2-1; 7 bases are a match to TRBD2. Trimming took 5 bases from V and 8 from J; bases not matched to a gene: 9. This CDR3 has 14 amino acids. Germline loops: CDR1 SNHLY, CDR2 FYNNEI. The chain's CDR3 is CASSRDYARHEQFF. For the CDR3, the DNA is TGTGCCAGCAGTCGGGACTATGCCCGCCATGAGCAGTTCTTC.

The chain carries TRBV7-9 and TRBJ1-4, with D uncertain. The V gene's germline CDR1 is SEHNR and CDR2 FQNEAQ (reference sequence). This CDR3 comprises 14 residues. The V end lost 7 bases, the J end lost 0 bases, and 9 bases lay between the germline ends. CDR3 nucleotides: TGTGCCAGCAATAGATATTCAACTAATGAAAAACTGTTTTTT. This gives the protein CASNRYSTNEKLFF.

CDR3 sequence: CASNNRGETGNTIYF. CDR3 nucleotides: TGTGCCAGCAACAACCGGGGGGAGACTGGAAACACCATATATTTT. The chain combines TRBV6-1 with TRBJ1-3; D is perhaps TRBD1 (5 bases). V was cut by 7 bases and J by 2 bases, with 15 bases left in between. This CDR3 spans 15 amino acids. The germline V gene encodes CDR1 MNHNS and CDR2 SASEGT.

This rearrangement joins TRBV10-1 to TRBJ2-7; 8 nucleotides align to TRBD1. Trimming cost V 0 bases and J 2 bases; bases outside gene matches: 6. CDR1 is WNHNN, CDR2 SYGVQD, per germline (reference sequence). The CDR3 is 16 residues long. CDR3 bases: TGCGCCAGCAGTGAGTCGCATTCGGACAGGGCCTACGAGCAGTACTTC. It is translated as CASSESHSDRAYEQYF.

The chain links TRBV7-6 to TRBJ1-3, with TRBD1 as a possible D gene (5 bases). The CDR3 extends over 16 amino acids. The V and J ends lost 2 bases and 2 bases respectively, with 13 bases between them. The germline gives CDR1 SGHVS, CDR2 FNYEAQ. The DNA of the CDR3 is TGTGCCAGCAGCTTATCCCTTGCAGGGCCTGGAAACACCATATATTTT. Protein sequence: CASSLSLAGPGNTIYF.

The chain is built from TRBV7-6 and TRBJ2-1; 11 bases map to TRBD1. Germline CDR1 SGHVS, CDR2 FNYEAQ. V was clipped by 5 bases and J by 9 bases; unmatched bases: 3. The CDR3 loop spans 13 amino acids. CDR3 in DNA: TGTGCCAGCAGCGCCGGGACAGGGGGTGAGCAGTTCTTC. This gives the protein CASSAGTGGEQFF.

This chain uses TRBV7-3 with TRBJ2-2, with D possibly matching TRBD2 (5 bases). V lost 5 bases and J lost 6, with 7 bases in between. Germline CDR1 is SGHTA and CDR2 is FQGTGA. The length of the CDR3 is 12 residues. The CDR3 DNA reads TGTGCCAGCAGCACCGGGGCCGGGGAGCTGTTTTTT. Translating it yields CASSTGAGELFF. Based on the CDR3 plus reference TRBV7-3 and TRBJ2-2, the full variable domain is GAGVSQTPSNKVTEKGKYVELRCDPISGHTALYWYRQSLGQGPEFLIYFQGTGAADDSGLPNDRFFAVRPEGSVSTLKIQRTERGDSAVYLCASSTGAGELFFGEGSRLTVL.

The V and J genes are TRBV19 and TRBJ2-3; D remains ambiguous. Germline values: CDR1 LNHDA, CDR2 SQIVND (reference sequence). The CDR3 spans 13 residues. The V and J ends lost 6 bases and 5 bases respectively, with 12 bases between them. The CDR3 reads CASRPNGLDTQYF. For the CDR3, the DNA is TGTGCCAGTAGGCCGAACGGGTTAGATACGCAGTATTTT.

The rearrangement uses TRBV2 and TRBJ2-1; 7 bases are shared with TRBD2. The CDR3 spans 15 residues. Per germline, CDR1 SNHLY and CDR2 FYNNEI. Germline trimming cut 6 bases from V and 7 bases from J; bases unmatched to any gene: 12. CDR3 nucleotides: TGTGCCAGCAGCAAAACCGGACTAGGGCAAAATGAGCAGTTCTTC. It translates to CASSKTGLGQNEQFF. Looking up the rest from reference TRBV2 and TRBJ2-1 gives the full variable domain: EPEVTQTPSHQVTQMGQEVILRCVPISNHLYFYWYRQILGQKVEFLVSFYNNEISEKSEIFDDQFSVERPDGSNFTLKIRSTKLEDSAMYFCASSKTGLGQNEQFFGPGTRLTVL.

The V gene is TRBV28, the J gene TRBJ1-1, with no clear D. The CDR3 length is 13 residues. The germline CDR1 and CDR2 sequences are MDHEN and SYDVKM. V was trimmed by 6 bases and J by 0 bases, leaving 8 bases between them. The CDR3 DNA reads TGTGCCAGCAGCCTCAACTTGAACACTGAAGCTTTCTTT. Translation gives CASSLNLNTEAFF.

This chain connects TRBV28 to TRBJ1-1, with a possible D match to TRBD1 (6 bases). This CDR3 has 15 residues. Germline V CDR1 and CDR2: MDHEN, SYDVKM. Trimming stripped 5 bases from V and 4 bases from J, with 17 bases between. The CDR3 coding sequence is TGTGCCAGCAGTCCACGACAGGAAGCCCCCACTGAAGCTTTCTTT. Protein product: CASSPRQEAPTEAFF.

This rearrangement joins TRBV5-8 to TRBJ2-3; D possibly corresponds to TRBD1 (6 bases). The V end was cut by 0 bases, the J end by 4 bases, with 9 bases between. The germline V gene has CDR1 SGHTS and CDR2 YDEGEE. This CDR3 has 14 residues. As DNA, the CDR3 is TGTGCCAGCAGCTTGGCCAGGGGCTCAGATACGCAGTATTTT. Amino acid sequence: CASSLARGSDTQYF. Full variable domain (missing parts from reference TRBV5-8 and TRBJ2-3): EAGVTQSPTHLIKTRGQQATLRCSPISGHTSVYWYQQALGLGLQFLLWYDEGEERNRGNFPPRFSGRQFPNYSSELNVNALELEDSALYLCASSLARGSDTQYFGPGTRLTVL.

This clone has just one count. The genes are TRBV27 and TRBJ2-5, with D possibly TRBD2 on 5 matching bases. The CDR3 has 13 amino acids. Germline CDR1 and CDR2: MNHEY and SMNVEV (reference sequence). Trimming pared 3 bases from V and 5 bases from J, leaving 10 bases between. CDR3 bases: TGTGCCAGCAGTTTTAGGCCGGGGGAGACCCAGTACTTC. It translates to CASSFRPGETQYF.

The J gene is TRBJ2-2, the V gene TRBV11-3; D not resolved. CDR1 SGHNT and CDR2 YENEEA come from the germline V gene. There are 13 residues in the CDR3. V lost 1 base, J lost 4 bases, and 4 bases lay in between. The CDR3 reads CASSLVLTGELFF. DNA of the CDR3: TGTGCCAGCAGCTTAGTTCTCACCGGGGAGCTGTTTTTT. Looking up the rest from reference TRBV11-3 and TRBJ2-2 gives the full variable domain: EAGVVQSPRYKIIEKKQPVAFWCNPISGHNTLYWYLQNLGQGPELLIRYENEEAVDDSQLPKDRFSAERLKGVDSTLKIQPAELGDSAVYLCASSLVLTGELFFGEGSRLTVL.

The chain employs TRBV2 and TRBJ1-5; TRBD1 matches 8 bases. J was trimmed by 3 bases and V by 10 bases; bases with no gene match: 5. Per the germline V gene, CDR1 is SNHLY and CDR2 is FYNNEI. The CDR3 has 13 residues. CDR3 nucleotides: TGTGCCACCGGACAGGGCCACAATCAGCCCCAGCATTTT. Amino acid sequence: CATGQGHNQPQHF.

The V and J genes are TRBV5-1 and TRBJ1-4, with D maybe TRBD1 (6 bases). This CDR3 comprises 13 residues. V was cut by 1 base and J by 6 bases, with 7 bases left in between. CDR1 is SGHRS, CDR2 YFSETQ, per germline. CDR3: CASSLWTDEKLFF. The CDR3 bases are TGCGCCAGCAGCTTGTGGACAGATGAAAAACTGTTTTTT.

This rearrangement joins TRBV5-8 to TRBJ2-3, with 10 bases fitting TRBD2. This CDR3 is built from 14 residues. Germline V gene lookup returns CDR1 SGHTS and CDR2 YDEGEE. The trim removed 10 bases at V and 2 bases at J, leaving 7 bases unmatched. The CDR3 bases are TGTGCCGGGTTCGGGACTAGCGACACAGATACGCAGTATTTT. Translated: CAGFGTSDTDTQYF. Using reference TRBV5-8 and TRBJ2-3 for the parts outside the CDR3, the full variable domain is EAGVTQSPTHLIKTRGQQATLRCSPISGHTSVYWYQQALGLGLQFLLWYDEGEERNRGNFPPRFSGRQFPNYSSELNVNALELEDSALYLCAGFGTSDTDTQYFGPGTRLTVL.

Only a few counts were recorded for this clone. The genes are TRBV30 and TRBJ1-5; D is uncertain. The CDR3 runs to 13 residues. The germline V and J ends were trimmed by 4 bases and 6 bases, with 13 bases remaining between them. Germline CDR1 and CDR2: GTSNPN and SVGIG (reference sequence). Here the CDR3 DNA reads TGTGCCTGGACCGTCGGGTCCGCTCAGCCCCAGCATTTT. Translated, it gives CAWTVGSAQPQHF.

The J gene is TRBJ1-1, the V gene TRBV14, with 7 bases aligning to TRBD1. The CDR3 totals 13 residues. CDR1 is SGHDN and CDR2 is FVKESK in the germline V gene. Trimming removed 4 bases from V and 6 bases from J; junction bases left unmatched: 5. CDR3 region: CASSRITGAEAFF. For the CDR3, the DNA is TGTGCCAGCAGCCGAATCACAGGGGCTGAAGCTTTCTTT.

The chain uses TRBV5-1 and TRBJ1-1; D might be TRBD1 (5 bases). This CDR3 has 13 amino acids. The V gene lost 4 bases and the J gene lost 5 bases, with 12 bases spanning the gap. Germline CDR1 SGHRS, CDR2 YFSETQ. CDR3 in amino acids: CASSPAGQTEAFF. The CDR3 region has the DNA TGCGCCAGCAGCCCCGCAGGGCAAACTGAAGCTTTCTTT.

This clone has more than one count but fewer than ten. In DNA form, the CDR3 reads TGTGCCAGCAGTTACGCGACAGGGAACTATGGCTACACCTTC. Its translation is CASSYATGNYGYTF. The rearrangement uses TRBV6-6 and TRBJ1-2; 7 bases are a match to TRBD1. The CDR3 covers 14 residues. The J segment lost 2 bases and the V segment lost 2 bases, leaving 2 bases of the junction unmatched. Germline CDR1 and CDR2: MNHNY and SVGAGI (reference sequence).

The gene calls are TRBV9 and TRBJ2-5; D is ambiguous. CDR1 SGDLS and CDR2 YYNGEE come from the germline V gene. V was cut by 4 bases and J by 4 bases, with 11 bases left in between. The CDR3 is 13 residues long. CDR3: CASSTRNPETQYF. DNA for the CDR3: TGTGCCAGCAGCACCAGGAACCCAGAGACCCAGTACTTC.

This clone was counted once. The chain is built from TRBV6-5 and TRBJ2-7; D perhaps matches TRBD1 (5 bases). CDR1 is MNHEY and CDR2 is SVGAGI in the germline V gene. V dropped 10 bases and J dropped 2 bases, with 12 bases sitting between them. The CDR3 runs to 12 residues. The CDR3 region is CATTGATYEQYF. CDR3 coding DNA: TGTGCCACCACAGGAGCTACCTACGAGCAGTACTTC.

V is TRBV7-3 and J is TRBJ2-3; 9 bases agree with TRBD1. Germline V gene sequence: CDR1 SGHTA, CDR2 FQGTGA. The CDR3 loop spans 15 amino acids. Trimming removed 5 bases from V and 5 bases from J; junction bases left unmatched: 8. CDR3 loop: CASSKGGTGRDTQYF. For the CDR3, the DNA is TGTGCCAGCAGCAAAGGTGGGACAGGGCGAGATACGCAGTATTTT.